The present entry profiles one T cell receptor (beta chain) with its context. These data come from a study of cytotoxic CD8 clonotypes in ibrutinib-treated CLL. The V end lost 6 bases, the J end lost 10 bases, and 21 bases lay between the germline ends. The CDR3 consists of 14 residues. Germline CDR1 and CDR2: LNHDA and SQIVND (reference sequence). Profiled with immunoSEQ multiplex PCR; TCRdb holds only in-frame clones, not every one. The sample records roughly 220,000 clones, 75% to 85% being singletons. The source was PBMCs, collected after 12 months of ibrutinib treatment. The chain employs TRBV19 and TRBJ1-1, with D hard to call. This sequence was found in a human donor with chronic lymphocytic leukemia. The CDR3 nucleotides are TGTGCCAGTAGATCTAAGAACCGAGATCGGTCAGCTTTCTTT. It yields the protein CASRSKNRDRSAFF.